The rows below give T cell receptor beta chains drawn from one sample of a study of blood T cell repertoires in COVID-19. Using immunoSEQ multiplex PCR, the repertoire was profiled, and TCRdb retains in-frame clones only, with some absent. The top ten hold 15% to 20% of the sample, which has 120,000 or so clones, 80% to 90% seen once. Sequenced sample: peripheral blood. These receptors were collected from a woman aged 55-69 years with acute or convalescent COVID-19. The CDR3 runs from the conserved cysteine through the conserved F or W. A D gene is named only where the DNA matches it firmly. Size is stated for part of the rows, as once, few or many counts, or as a class when the clone is expanded.

v_call	d_call	j_call	clone_size	cdr3_nt	cdr3_aa
TRBV7-9	TRBD2	TRBJ2-3	NA	TGTGCCAGCAGTGGCGGGGGTGCTGATTGGATCACAGATACGCAGTATTTT	CASSGGGADWITDTQYF
TRBV2	TRBD1	TRBJ2-2	NA	TGTGCCAGCAGGATGTGGGACAGTAACACCGGGGAGCTGTTTTTT	CASRMWDSNTGELFF
TRBV27	NA	TRBJ1-2	NA	TGTGCCAGCAGCCGATCGACTGGGAGGGGCTACACCTTC	CASSRSTGRGYTF
TRBV4-1	NA	TRBJ2-5	NA	TGCGCCAGCACCCAAACGGTCGACAGCTTGCAAGAGACCCAGTACTTC	CASTQTVDSLQETQYF
TRBV12-3/TRBV12-4	NA	TRBJ2-7	once	TGTGCCAGCAGGGGGAGAGCCTACGAGCAGTACTTC	CASRGRAYEQYF
TRBV18	NA	TRBJ2-6	NA	TGTGCCAGCTCAACCAGTTTAAGCTCTGGGGCCAACGTCCTGACTTTC	CASSTSLSSGANVLTF
TRBV6-2/TRBV6-3	TRBD2	TRBJ2-7	NA	TGTGCCAGCAGTTCCCATAGCGGGGGGTCCCACGAGCAGTACTTC	CASSSHSGGSHEQYF
TRBV4-3	TRBD1	TRBJ1-3	NA	TGCGCCAGCAGCCCGGGGACAGCCGGAAACACCATATATTTT	CASSPGTAGNTIYF
TRBV2	NA	TRBJ2-3	NA	TGTGCCAGCAGTGATATCCAGTTCACAGATACGCAGTATTTT	CASSDIQFTDTQYF
TRBV2	TRBD2	TRBJ2-2	few	TGTGCCAGGCGAGCAGGCGCTAGCGGGGGTACCGGGGAGCTGTTTTTT	CARRAGASGGTGELFF
TRBV19	TRBD1	TRBJ2-5	once	TGTGCCAGTAGTTCGGGGGACAGGGCGTGGGGAGAGACCCAGTACTTC	CASSSGDRAWGETQYF
TRBV2	TRBD1	TRBJ1-6	NA	TGTGCCAGCAGCGGAGTCATGGAGGGGGCAGGGTCACCCCTCCACTTT	CASSGVMEGAGSPLHF
TRBV5-1	NA	TRBJ2-2	NA	TGCGCCAGCAGCTTAGACAGGTCGGGCGGGGAGCTGTTTTTT	CASSLDRSGGELFF
TRBV6-2/TRBV6-3	TRBD1	TRBJ1-1	NA	TGTGCCAGCAGTTACATGGGACAGGATGAAGCTTTCTTT	CASSYMGQDEAFF
TRBV4-3	TRBD1	TRBJ1-1	NA	TGCGCCAGCAGCCAAGAGACAGGGATGCGAGCTTTCTTT	CASSQETGMRAFF
TRBV6-5	TRBD1	TRBJ2-7	NA	TGTGCCAGCAGTAAGGACAGGGCCCCCTACGAGCAGTACTTC	CASSKDRAPYEQYF